This T cell receptor (beta chain) was identified during a study of T cells in tumors after PD-1 blockade. Study-level information: Patients had no prior checkpoint blockade, systemic immunosuppressants, or anti-cancer therapy within 4 weeks. A subset received ongoing vismodegib 150 mg daily alongside anti-PD-1 therapy. Each patient got pembrolizumab 200 mg every 3 weeks or cemiplimab 350 mg every 2 weeks.

V lost 5 bases and J 7 bases, leaving 15 bases between the germline ends. Germline V gives CDR1 MNHEY, CDR2 SMNVEV (reference sequence). CDR3 length: 13 residues. Tumor or blood genomic DNA was sequenced, with inputs of about 616 ng to 6,500 ng. Sequencing used immunoSEQ multiplex PCR; TCRdb keeps in-frame clones, though not all of them. Here the sample spans 50,000 or so clones, roughly 73% being singletons. The V gene is TRBV27, the J gene TRBJ2-7, with D tentatively TRBD2 (5 bases). The sample in question was PBMCs, obtained before anti-PD-1 treatment. This TCR was recovered from a human donor with basal cell carcinoma. CDR3 region: CASSAHEGGEQYF. In DNA, the CDR3 is TGTGCCAGCAGTGCCCACGAGGGCGGGGAGCAGTACTTC.